This T cell receptor beta chain derives from a study of graft-versus-host responses after intestinal transplantation. About the study: For around 3 years after anti-thymocyte globulin induction, all recipients took tacrolimus and steroids. Study-wide findings and caveats: Early post-transplant HvG declines were associated with peak circulating GvH clone levels. Patients with graft-donor T cell macrochimerism had high graft-versus-host to host-versus-graft clonal ratios in allografts.

V lost 0 bases and J 0 bases, leaving 3 bases between the germline ends. The V gene's germline CDR1 is SGDLS and CDR2 YYNGEE. CDR3 length: 13 residues. Note on this clone: Antigen specificity is unknown.

Profiled with immunoSEQ multiplex PCR; TCRdb holds only in-frame clones, not every one. The sample carries approximately 40,000 clones, under 95% recorded once. The origin of this receptor is a human patient who received an intestinal transplant, so some T cells may come from the graft donor. The V call is TRBV9, the J call TRBJ1-1, with unresolved D. The sample consisted of PBMCs, taken approximately 320 days after intestinal transplant. CDR3 nucleotides: TGTGCCAGCAGCGTAGTTGTGAACACTGAAGCTTTCTTT. Amino acid sequence: CASSVVVNTEAFF.